This TCR beta chain was found in a study of blood T cell repertoires in COVID-19. Data came from immunoSEQ multiplex PCR; TCRdb stores just in-frame clones and leaves some out. This sample has about 310,000 clones, with around 87% found just once. Germline V gives CDR1 MDHEN, CDR2 SYDVKM. CDR3 length equals 14 residues. J was trimmed by 10 bases and V by 6 bases; bases with no gene match: 8. The sequence derives from a young woman with acute COVID-19. Sequencing input: PBMCs or T cells enriched from blood (not recorded which). This chain links TRBV28 with TRBJ1-6, with 8 nucleotides matching TRBD1. The CDR3 loop reads CASSQTRGLSPLHF. The CDR3 DNA reads TGTGCCAGCAGCCAAACCAGGGGGCTGTCACCCCTCCACTTT.